The 20 T cell receptor beta chains in this list originate from one sample, sequenced in a study of blood T cell repertoires in COVID-19. Using immunoSEQ multiplex PCR, the repertoire was profiled, and TCRdb retains in-frame clones only, with some absent. Among some 210,000 clones, roughly four fifths were seen once, and the ten largest hold about a tenth. The sequencing input was PBMCs or T cells enriched from blood (not recorded which). The origin of the receptors is a man aged 35 to 55 who had recovered from COVID-19.

This rearrangement joins TRBV10-1 to TRBJ2-3; 9 bases fit TRBD2. V dropped 6 bases and J dropped 5; count of bases not matched to a gene: 9. Germline CDR1 is WNHNN and CDR2 is SYGVQD (reference sequence). The CDR3 spans 15 residues. This CDR3 reads CASSRAGGRGDTQYF. In DNA form, the CDR3 reads TGCGCCAGCAGCCGAGCGGGGGGCCGGGGAGATACGCAGTATTTT.

This chain connects TRBV11-2 to TRBJ1-2; 7 bases match TRBD1. V lost 7 bases, J lost 4 bases, and 6 bases stayed unmatched. Per germline, CDR1 SGHAT and CDR2 FQNNGV. CDR3 size: 13 residues. CDR3 DNA: TGTGCCAGCACCCAGGGACAGCTCTATGGCTACACCTTC. Translation: CASTQGQLYGYTF.

This clone was seen only once. This sequence joins TRBV12-5 and TRBJ2-1, with 7 bases lining up with TRBD1. The CDR3 runs 14 residues. CDR1 is LGHNT and CDR2 is FRNRAP in the germline V gene. Germline trimming cut 5 bases from V and 9 bases from J; bases unmatched to any gene: 10. The CDR3 spells CASGPRQGWGEQFF. The CDR3 DNA reads TGTGCTAGTGGTCCCCGACAGGGATGGGGTGAGCAGTTCTTC.

This chain connects TRBV21-1 to TRBJ1-3; whether TRBD1, the table's D call, matches the DNA was not checked. TRBV21-1 is designated a pseudogene. This CDR3 contains 16 residues. This chain's CDR3 is CASSKGRTGGGNTIYF. CDR3 DNA sequence: TGTGCCAGCAGCAAGGGACGGACAGGGGGAGGAAACACCATATATTTT.

The chain is built from TRBV12-3 or TRBV12-4 and TRBJ1-2, with TRBD1 as a possible D gene (5 bases). The CDR3 totals 13 residues. V was cut by 7 bases and J by 6 bases, with 15 bases left in between. The DNA of the CDR3 is TGTGCCAGCACCCCAAACCCCAGGGATGGCTACACCTTC. Translating it yields CASTPNPRDGYTF.

This clone came up a few times. The chain is built from TRBV18 and TRBJ1-5; TRBD1 might be the D (5 bases). The V end lost 2 bases, the J end lost 6 bases, and 11 bases lay between the germline ends. The CDR3 has 14 amino acids. The germline gives CDR1 KGHSH, CDR2 LQKENI. CDR3 residues: CASSPTGEGQPQHF. CDR3 DNA: TGTGCCAGCTCACCAACGGGGGAGGGTCAGCCCCAGCATTTT.

The rearrangement links TRBV5-4 to TRBJ2-5; 9 nucleotides match TRBD1. V gave up 0 bases and J gave up 3 bases; unmatched junction bases: 0. There are 14 residues in the CDR3. Germline values: CDR1 SGHNT, CDR2 YYREEE (reference sequence). The CDR3 sequence is CASSLGQGEETQYF. The CDR3 coding sequence is TGTGCCAGCAGCTTGGGACAGGGGGAAGAGACCCAGTACTTC.

The chain recombines TRBV3-1 (or the pseudogene TRBV3-2) with TRBJ2-5; D ambiguous. This CDR3 region has 12 residues. Per germline, CDR1 LGHDT and CDR2 YNNKEL (reference sequence). Between the trimmed V and J ends, which lost 0 bases and 13 bases, there was a span of 12 bases. The CDR3 loop is CASSQDPGYPYF. The CDR3 DNA sequence: TGTGCCAGCAGCCAAGATCCAGGATATCCGTACTTC.

This clone was found a few times. The rearrangement joins TRBV21-1 to TRBJ2-1; TRBD1 is taken as the D call from the table, unchecked against the DNA. TRBV21-1 counts as a pseudogene. This CDR3 contains 17 residues. The CDR3 DNA sequence: TGTGCCAGCAGCAAAGGGGACAGTCCAATCTCCTACAATGAGCAGTTCTTC. As protein: CASSKGDSPISYNEQFF.

This clone was counted between two and nine times. The J gene is TRBJ1-1, the V gene TRBV5-1, with 10 positions matching TRBD1. V shed 1 base, J shed 10 bases, and the junction held 4 bases outside the gene matches. Per the germline V gene, CDR1 is SGHRS and CDR2 is YFSETQ. CDR3 length: 13 amino acids. The DNA for the CDR3 is TGCGCCAGCAGCTTGTCCGGGGACAGGGGAGCTTTCTTT. Translating it yields CASSLSGDRGAFF.

This clone has a handful of counts. The genes are TRBV24-1 and TRBJ2-1; tentatively, D is TRBD2 (6 bases). The CDR3 is made up of 16 amino acids. Germline-derived CDR1 and CDR2 are KGHDR and SFDVKD. V gave up 7 bases and J gave up 2 bases, with 17 bases separating them. CDR3: CATSLRGGSPYNEQFF. The CDR3 DNA reads TGTGCCACCAGCTTACGGGGAGGCAGTCCCTACAATGAGCAGTTCTTC.

The rearrangement joins TRBV19 to TRBJ2-7; D not certain. The CDR3 has 13 amino acids. In germline, CDR1 is LNHDA, CDR2 SQIVND (reference sequence). Trimming pared 0 bases from V and 3 bases from J, leaving 6 bases between. CDR3 bases: TGTGCCAGTAGTATAGAGGGCAGCTACGAGCAGTACTTC. Its translation: CASSIEGSYEQYF.

The CDR3 region has the DNA TGTGCCAGCAGCCAAGCCTTGGGACTAGCGGGGGTCTCCACCGGGGAGCTGTTTTTT. Translating it yields CASSQALGLAGVSTGELFF. J is TRBJ2-2 and V is TRBV4-2, with 14 nucleotides matching TRBD2. Germline CDR1 LGHNA, CDR2 YNFKEQ. Trimming cost V 1 base and J 4 bases; bases outside gene matches: 8. This CDR3 is 19 amino acids long.

The sample holds a few counts of this clone. This sequence joins TRBV5-6 and TRBJ1-2, with D perhaps TRBD1 (6 bases). This CDR3 comprises 12 residues. V gave up 5 bases and J gave up 7 bases, with 12 bases separating them. Germline assignment: CDR1 SGHDT and CDR2 YYEEEE. This CDR3 reads CASRLQGGGYTF. The CDR3 bases are TGTGCCAGCAGGCTACAGGGTGGTGGCTACACCTTC.

The chain links TRBV5-1 to TRBJ1-5; D uncertain. CDR1 SGHRS and CDR2 YFSETQ come from the germline V gene. V lost 7 bases to trimming and J lost 5 bases, with 16 bases between them. The CDR3 is 14 residues long. The CDR3, as DNA: TGCGCCAGCTCGCTGACGGGGAGCGATCAGCCCCAGCATTTT. Protein product: CASSLTGSDQPQHF.

The rearrangement links TRBV2 to TRBJ1-2, with 7 bases aligning to TRBD1. The ends lost 8 bases at V and 8 bases at J; junction bases unmatched: 14. The CDR3 has 14 amino acids. Germline V lookup: CDR1 SNHLY, CDR2 FYNNEI. The DNA for the CDR3 is TGTGCCAGCTTTATCCCAGACAGGGTGCGAGGCTACACCTTC. Amino acid sequence: CASFIPDRVRGYTF.

The chain couples TRBV6-4 to TRBJ1-2; tentatively, D is TRBD1 (5 bases). This CDR3 spans 14 amino acids. V was clipped by 2 bases and J by 1 base, with 8 bases between them. Germline V gives CDR1 MRHNA, CDR2 SNTAGT. The CDR3 sequence is CASSDAGVNYGYTF. CDR3 DNA: TGTGCCAGCAGTGACGCGGGGGTTAACTATGGCTACACCTTC.

This sequence joins TRBV5-1 and TRBJ2-1; D perhaps matches TRBD2 (5 bases). With 2 bases removed from V and 8 bases from J, the gap between germline ends came to 11 bases. Germline CDR1 and CDR2: SGHRS and YFSETQ. This CDR3 comprises 13 residues. CDR3 region: CASSFSSLDEQFF. The CDR3 region has the DNA TGCGCCAGCAGCTTTTCTAGCTTGGATGAGCAGTTCTTC.

This clone was found once. The rearrangement links TRBV5-4 to TRBJ2-3; 8 bases are shared with TRBD2. CDR1 is SGHNT, CDR2 YYREEE, per germline (reference sequence). The junction had 6 bases not matched to a gene; V was cut back by 1 base and J by 2 bases. The CDR3 is made up of 16 amino acids. The CDR3 nucleotides read TGTGCCAGCAGCTTGACGAGCGGGAGAAACACAGATACGCAGTATTTT. Its translation is CASSLTSGRNTDTQYF.

As DNA, the CDR3 is TGTGCCAGTAGTATAGGAGGTTGGGGCTACACCTTC. Translating gives CASSIGGWGYTF. The V gene is TRBV19, the J gene TRBJ1-2; D not certain. This CDR3 has 12 residues. V shed 1 base and J shed 8 bases, with 8 bases lying between them. The germline V gene has CDR1 LNHDA and CDR2 SQIVND (reference sequence).